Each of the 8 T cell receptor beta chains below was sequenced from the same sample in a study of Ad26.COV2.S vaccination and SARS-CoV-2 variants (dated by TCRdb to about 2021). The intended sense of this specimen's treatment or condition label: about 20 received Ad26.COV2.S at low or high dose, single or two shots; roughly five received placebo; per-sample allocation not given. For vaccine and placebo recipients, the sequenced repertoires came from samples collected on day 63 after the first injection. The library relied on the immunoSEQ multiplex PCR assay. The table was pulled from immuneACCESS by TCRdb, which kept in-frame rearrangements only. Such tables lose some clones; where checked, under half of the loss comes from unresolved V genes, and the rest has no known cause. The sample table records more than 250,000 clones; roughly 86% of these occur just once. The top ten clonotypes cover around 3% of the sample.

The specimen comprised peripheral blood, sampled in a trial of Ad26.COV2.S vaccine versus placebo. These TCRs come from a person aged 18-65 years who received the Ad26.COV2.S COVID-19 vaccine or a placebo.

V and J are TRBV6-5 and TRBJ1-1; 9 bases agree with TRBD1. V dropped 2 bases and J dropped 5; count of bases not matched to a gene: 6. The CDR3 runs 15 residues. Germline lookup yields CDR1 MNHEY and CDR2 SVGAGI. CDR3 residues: CASSYITGGRTEAFF. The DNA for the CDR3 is TGTGCCAGCAGTTACATCACAGGGGGCAGGACTGAAGCTTTCTTT.

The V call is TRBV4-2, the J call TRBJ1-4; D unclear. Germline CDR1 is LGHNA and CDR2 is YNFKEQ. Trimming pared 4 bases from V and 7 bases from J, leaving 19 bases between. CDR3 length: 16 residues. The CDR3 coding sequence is TGTGCCAGCAGCCCCATTTCTGGGGTTTTGGTTGAAAAACTGTTTTTT. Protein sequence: CASSPISGVLVEKLFF.

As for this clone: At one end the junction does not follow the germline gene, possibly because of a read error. CDR3 in DNA: TGTGCCACCCAGGACGTCGCCGTAACGGTAGCCTTT. This encodes CATQDVAVTVAF. The chain carries TRBV5-8 and TRBJ1-3; D not certain. This CDR3 has 12 residues. Germline CDR1 and CDR2: SGHTS and YDEGEE.

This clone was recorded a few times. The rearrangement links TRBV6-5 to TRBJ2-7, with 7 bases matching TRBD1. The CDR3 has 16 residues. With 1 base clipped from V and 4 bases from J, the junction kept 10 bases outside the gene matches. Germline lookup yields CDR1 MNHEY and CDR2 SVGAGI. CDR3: CASSYCPDRVTYEQYF. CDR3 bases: TGTGCCAGCAGTTACTGTCCAGACAGGGTTACATACGAGCAGTACTTC.

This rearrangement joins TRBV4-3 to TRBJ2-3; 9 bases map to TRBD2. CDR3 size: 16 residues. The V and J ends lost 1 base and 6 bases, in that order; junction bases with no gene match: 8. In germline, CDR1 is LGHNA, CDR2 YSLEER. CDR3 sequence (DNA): TGCGCCAGCAGCCAAGGAGCGGGGGGTTCCCCCGATACGCAGTATTTT. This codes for CASSQGAGGSPDTQYF.

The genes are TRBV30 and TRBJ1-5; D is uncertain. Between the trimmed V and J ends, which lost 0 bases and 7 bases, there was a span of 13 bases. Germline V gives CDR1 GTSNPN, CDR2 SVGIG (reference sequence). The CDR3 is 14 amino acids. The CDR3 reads CAWSVLEGRQPQHF. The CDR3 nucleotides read TGTGCCTGGAGTGTACTCGAAGGTCGGCAGCCCCAGCATTTT.

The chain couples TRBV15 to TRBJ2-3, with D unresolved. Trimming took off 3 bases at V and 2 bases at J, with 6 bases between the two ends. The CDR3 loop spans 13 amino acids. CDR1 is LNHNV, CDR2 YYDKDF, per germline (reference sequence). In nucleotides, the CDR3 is TGTGCCACCAGCAGTGTTCCCACAGATACGCAGTATTTT. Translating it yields CATSSVPTDTQYF. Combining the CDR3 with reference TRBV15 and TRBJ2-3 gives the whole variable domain DAMVIQNPRYQVTQFGKPVTLSCSQTLNHNVMYWYQQKSSQAPKLLFHYYDKDFNNEADTPDNFQSRRPNTSFCFLDIRSPGLGDTAMYLCATSSVPTDTQYFGPGTRLTVL.

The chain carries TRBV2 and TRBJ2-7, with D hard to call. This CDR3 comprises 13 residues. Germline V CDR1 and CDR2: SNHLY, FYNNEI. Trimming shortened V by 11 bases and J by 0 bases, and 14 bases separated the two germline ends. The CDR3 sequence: CACEGLISYEQYF. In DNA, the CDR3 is TGTGCCTGCGAAGGGCTAATCTCCTACGAGCAGTACTTC.